Given below is one T cell receptor beta chain in context. Its target is unknown. The PCR employed 60 Vbeta primers together with 13 Jbeta primers. Study processing details: Later reanalysis found approximately 80 million unique TCR beta chains, around 10 million of them shared. Clones were sequenced by immunoSEQ multiplex PCR, and TCRdb holds only the in-frame ones, with some missing. V and J calls plus clone size are reproduced from that table; the DNA served to infer D and trimming. This table has 200,000 to 250,000 clones, under 85% appearing once. This sample is part of a study of cytomegalovirus exposure and HLA in healthy donors. About the study: The study's early data release held roughly 90 million unique TCRs from HLA-typed donors.

Germline V gene data show CDR1 as GTSNPN and CDR2 as SVGIG (reference sequence). The length of the CDR3 is 14 residues. V shed 1 base, J shed 6 bases, and the junction held 8 bases outside the gene matches. Study outcomes and limitations: Productive rates of about 87% or about 30% were seen for most TCR beta V segments in an earlier analysis. What TCR beta sequences reportedly achieved was accurate prediction of HLA-A and HLA-B alleles in most subjects.

The sequencing sample was made of PBMCs. The rearrangement joins TRBV30 to TRBJ2-7, with 8 bases fitting TRBD1. The source is a woman between 50 and 59 years old in good health and CMV-seropositive. The CDR3 DNA sequence: TGTGCCTGGAGTGGTGACAGGGGTAAACCCGAGCAGTACTTC. Amino acids: CAWSGDRGKPEQYF.